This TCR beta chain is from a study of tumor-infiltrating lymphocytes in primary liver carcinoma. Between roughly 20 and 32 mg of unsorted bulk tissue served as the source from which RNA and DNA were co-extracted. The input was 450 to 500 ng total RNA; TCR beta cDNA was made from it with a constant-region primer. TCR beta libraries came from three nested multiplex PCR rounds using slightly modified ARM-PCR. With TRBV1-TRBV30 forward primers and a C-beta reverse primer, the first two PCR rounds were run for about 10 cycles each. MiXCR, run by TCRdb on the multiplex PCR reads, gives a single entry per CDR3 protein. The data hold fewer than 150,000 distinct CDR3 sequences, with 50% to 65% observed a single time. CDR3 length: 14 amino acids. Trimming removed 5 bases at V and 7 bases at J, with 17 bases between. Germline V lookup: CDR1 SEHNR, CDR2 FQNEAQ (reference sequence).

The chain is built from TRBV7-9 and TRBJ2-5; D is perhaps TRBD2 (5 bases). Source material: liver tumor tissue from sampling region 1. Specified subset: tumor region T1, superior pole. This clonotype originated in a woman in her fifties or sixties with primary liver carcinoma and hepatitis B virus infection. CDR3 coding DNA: TGTGCCAGCAGCACCGGGATAGCAATCTGGACCCAGTACTTC. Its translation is CASSTGIAIWTQYF.